These T cell receptor beta chains were read from a single sample in a study of blood T cell repertoires in COVID-19. The method was immunoSEQ multiplex PCR; TCRdb's version includes in-frame clones alone and lacks a portion of them. The table includes approximately 310,000 clones, about 90% detected once. Specimen: peripheral blood. The receptors here all came from a woman between 50 and 59 years old who had recovered from COVID-19. The CDR3 runs from the conserved cysteine through the conserved F or W. A D gene is named only where the DNA matches it firmly. Expanded clones are given a class, and other clones once, few, many or no size at all.

v_gene: TRBV4-1
d_gene: TRBD2
j_gene: TRBJ2-5
len: 20
abundance: NA
CDR3nt: TGCGCCAGCAGCCATCGGTCCGGGACTAGCGGGAGGGCCGGGGAGGAGACCCAGTACTTC
CDR3aa: CASSHRSGTSGRAGEETQYF

v_gene: TRBV3-1/TRBV3-2
d_gene: NA
j_gene: TRBJ1-5
len: 14
abundance: once
CDR3nt: TGTGCCAGCAGCCAAGGGAGGAGCAATCAGCCCCAGCATTTT
CDR3aa: CASSQGRSNQPQHF

v_gene: TRBV28
d_gene: TRBD1
j_gene: TRBJ2-7
len: 14
abundance: NA
CDR3nt: TGTGCCAGCAGTATGGACCAGGGGGACTACGAGCAGTACTTC
CDR3aa: CASSMDQGDYEQYF

v_gene: TRBV10-1
d_gene: NA
j_gene: TRBJ2-3
len: 13
abundance: NA
CDR3nt: TGCGGGGGGCAGGATGATTGGAATCAGCCCCAGTATTTT
CDR3aa: CGGQDDWNQPQYF

v_gene: TRBV4-1
d_gene: TRBD2
j_gene: TRBJ2-7
len: 16
abundance: NA
CDR3nt: TGCGCCAGCAGCCAAGATGCTAGCGGAATAACCTACGAGCAGTACTTC
CDR3aa: CASSQDASGITYEQYF

v_gene: TRBV3-1/TRBV3-2
d_gene: TRBD2
j_gene: TRBJ2-5
len: 14
abundance: NA
CDR3nt: TGTGCCAGCAGCCAACTAGCGGGAAGAGAGACCCAGTACTTC
CDR3aa: CASSQLAGRETQYF

v_gene: TRBV20-1
d_gene: NA
j_gene: TRBJ2-1
len: 11
abundance: once
CDR3nt: TGCAGTGCTAGAGAAAGTAGTGAGCAGTTCTTC
CDR3aa: CSARESSEQFF

v_gene: TRBV28
d_gene: TRBD1
j_gene: TRBJ2-3
len: 14
abundance: NA
CDR3nt: TGTGCCAGCAGGATACAGGGGGCATCAGATACGCAGTATTTT
CDR3aa: CASRIQGASDTQYF

v_gene: TRBV29-1
d_gene: TRBD1
j_gene: TRBJ1-1
len: 13
abundance: NA
CDR3nt: TGCAGCGTAACTTTGGGACAGGGAGCTGAAGCTTTCTTT
CDR3aa: CSVTLGQGAEAFF

v_gene: TRBV5-6
d_gene: TRBD1
j_gene: TRBJ1-2
len: 14
abundance: NA
CDR3nt: TGTGCCAGCAGCTTGGGGGACAGGGAGGGAGGCTACACCTTC
CDR3aa: CASSLGDREGGYTF

v_gene: TRBV5-6
d_gene: TRBD1
j_gene: TRBJ1-2
len: 15
abundance: NA
CDR3nt: TGTGCCAGCAGCGCTAGGACAGGGGCTAACTATGGCTACACCTTC
CDR3aa: CASSARTGANYGYTF

v_gene: TRBV19
d_gene: TRBD2
j_gene: TRBJ2-1
len: 15
abundance: NA
CDR3nt: TGTGCCAGTAGTACGACTAGCGGGGGGGCCTCTGAGCAGTTCTTC
CDR3aa: CASSTTSGGASEQFF

v_gene: TRBV25-1
d_gene: TRBD1
j_gene: TRBJ2-4
len: 14
abundance: NA
CDR3nt: TGTGCCAGCAGGGGACAGGGGGCGGGAAACATTCAGTACTTC
CDR3aa: CASRGQGAGNIQYF

v_gene: TRBV29-1
d_gene: TRBD2
j_gene: TRBJ2-1
len: 13
abundance: NA
CDR3nt: TGCAGCGTTCTAGCGGGGCCCTACAATGAGCAGTTCTTC
CDR3aa: CSVLAGPYNEQFF

v_gene: TRBV7-9
d_gene: TRBD1
j_gene: TRBJ2-5
len: 13
abundance: few
CDR3nt: TGTGCCAGCAGCCGAGACAGGGGCGAGACCCAGTACTTC
CDR3aa: CASSRDRGETQYF

v_gene: TRBV7-9
d_gene: NA
j_gene: TRBJ1-6
len: 15
abundance: NA
CDR3nt: TGTGCCAGCACGTGGCGGCCAGAGCATAATTCACCCCTCCACTTT
CDR3aa: CASTWRPEHNSPLHF

v_gene: TRBV28
d_gene: NA
j_gene: TRBJ1-4
len: 16
abundance: NA
CDR3nt: TGTGCCAGCAGCCTCGGCCCCAGTCTAAGGGGTGAAAAACTGTTTTTT
CDR3aa: CASSLGPSLRGEKLFF

v_gene: TRBV9
d_gene: TRBD1
j_gene: TRBJ2-7
len: 14
abundance: NA
CDR3nt: TGTGCCAGCAGCGTCGGGACAGGGTTCTACGAGCAGTACTTC
CDR3aa: CASSVGTGFYEQYF

v_gene: TRBV5-1
d_gene: NA
j_gene: TRBJ1-5
len: 14
abundance: NA
CDR3nt: TGCGCCAGCAGAGAAGGTTCAGGAAATCAGCCCCAGCATTTT
CDR3aa: CASREGSGNQPQHF

v_gene: TRBV11-2
d_gene: NA
j_gene: TRBJ2-7
len: 15
abundance: NA
CDR3nt: TGTGCCAGCAGCTTAGATCCGGGGTATGTGATCGAGCAGTACTTC
CDR3aa: CASSLDPGYVIEQYF

v_gene: TRBV19
d_gene: TRBD1
j_gene: TRBJ2-2
len: 15
abundance: NA
CDR3nt: TGTGCCAGTAGGGACAGGGGATGGAACACCGGGGAGCTGTTTTTT
CDR3aa: CASRDRGWNTGELFF

v_gene: TRBV23-1
d_gene: NA
j_gene: TRBJ2-7
len: 11
abundance: NA
CDR3nt: TGCGCCAGCAGACGAACAGGGTTTCAGTACTTC
CDR3aa: CASRRTGFQYF

v_gene: TRBV5-4
d_gene: NA
j_gene: TRBJ1-2
len: 15
abundance: NA
CDR3nt: TGTGCCAGCAGCTTGGCCAGGGGCAGGGGCCTAGGCTACACCTTC
CDR3aa: CASSLARGRGLGYTF

v_gene: TRBV7-2
d_gene: NA
j_gene: TRBJ2-7
len: 16
abundance: NA
CDR3nt: TGTGCCAGCAGCTTATTCGATCGAGGAAGCTCCTACGAGCAGTACTTC
CDR3aa: CASSLFDRGSSYEQYF

v_gene: TRBV28
d_gene: NA
j_gene: TRBJ1-4
len: 14
abundance: NA
CDR3nt: TGTGCCAGCAGTCCGAACAGGGTTAATGAAAAACTGTTTTTT
CDR3aa: CASSPNRVNEKLFF

v_gene: TRBV4-1
d_gene: NA
j_gene: TRBJ2-2
len: 13
abundance: NA
CDR3nt: TGCGCCAGCAGTCCTTTTAACACCGGGGAGCTGTTTTTT
CDR3aa: CASSPFNTGELFF

v_gene: TRBV5-1
d_gene: TRBD1
j_gene: TRBJ1-1
len: 14
abundance: NA
CDR3nt: TGCGCCAGCAGCTGGACAGGGGGAAGCACTGAAGCTTTCTTT
CDR3aa: CASSWTGGSTEAFF

v_gene: TRBV4-2
d_gene: NA
j_gene: TRBJ2-1
len: 16
abundance: NA
CDR3nt: TGTGCCAGCAGCCAAGTCATGGGGGGGGCCCACAATGAGCAGTTCTTC
CDR3aa: CASSQVMGGAHNEQFF

v_gene: TRBV10-3
d_gene: TRBD1
j_gene: TRBJ1-6
len: 15
abundance: NA
CDR3nt: TGTGCCATCAGTGATCGACAGGGGGATAATTCACCCCTCCACTTT
CDR3aa: CAISDRQGDNSPLHF

v_gene: TRBV5-4
d_gene: NA
j_gene: TRBJ1-1
len: 12
abundance: NA
CDR3nt: TGTGCCAGCAGCTCCAGGGAAGCTGAAGCTTTCTTT
CDR3aa: CASSSREAEAFF

v_gene: TRBV5-6
d_gene: TRBD1
j_gene: TRBJ2-7
len: 15
abundance: once
CDR3nt: TGTGCCAGCAGCAAGGGGACAGGAAAGCGGTACGAGCAGTACTTC
CDR3aa: CASSKGTGKRYEQYF

v_gene: TRBV5-1
d_gene: TRBD1
j_gene: TRBJ2-7
len: 15
abundance: NA
CDR3nt: TGCGCCAGCAGCTTGGACAGGGGAACCTCCTACGAGCAGTACTTC
CDR3aa: CASSLDRGTSYEQYF

v_gene: TRBV10-1
d_gene: TRBD2
j_gene: TRBJ2-2
len: 16
abundance: NA
CDR3nt: TGCGCCACCCCGACTAGCGGGAGGGAGAACACCGGGGAGCTGTTTTTT
CDR3aa: CATPTSGRENTGELFF

v_gene: TRBV30
d_gene: TRBD2
j_gene: TRBJ2-1
len: 15
abundance: NA
CDR3nt: TGTGCCTGGAGTGTGTGGGGGGGCTCCTACAATGAGCAGTTCTTC
CDR3aa: CAWSVWGGSYNEQFF

v_gene: TRBV7-2
d_gene: TRBD1
j_gene: TRBJ2-7
len: 14
abundance: NA
CDR3nt: TGTGCCAGCAGCTCGGACAGGGGGGCTTACGAGCAGTACTTC
CDR3aa: CASSSDRGAYEQYF

v_gene: TRBV27
d_gene: NA
j_gene: TRBJ2-1
len: 15
abundance: NA
CDR3nt: TGTGCCAGCAGTCGGCTAGGAGACTCCTACAATGAGCAGTTCTTC
CDR3aa: CASSRLGDSYNEQFF

v_gene: TRBV11-3
d_gene: NA
j_gene: TRBJ2-2
len: 14
abundance: NA
CDR3nt: TGTGCCAGCAGCGCCAGTAGCGGCTCCGGGGAGCTGTTTTTT
CDR3aa: CASSASSGSGELFF

v_gene: TRBV28
d_gene: TRBD2
j_gene: TRBJ2-7
len: 15
abundance: NA
CDR3nt: TGTGCCAGCAGTTCTCCGGGACTAGTCTCCTACGAGCAGTACTTC
CDR3aa: CASSSPGLVSYEQYF

v_gene: TRBV28
d_gene: TRBD1
j_gene: TRBJ1-5
len: 17
abundance: NA
CDR3nt: TGTGCCAGCAGTACGACAGGGGGCTTCACCAGCAATCAGCCCCAGCATTTT
CDR3aa: CASSTTGGFTSNQPQHF

v_gene: TRBV28
d_gene: TRBD2
j_gene: TRBJ2-7
len: 14
abundance: NA
CDR3nt: TGTGCCAGCAGTGCGCCGGGACTAGGGTACGAGCAGTACTTC
CDR3aa: CASSAPGLGYEQYF

v_gene: TRBV5-1
d_gene: NA
j_gene: TRBJ2-2
len: 15
abundance: NA
CDR3nt: TGCGCCAGCAGCTTGGAGGGGCACGACACCGGGGAGCTGTTTTTT
CDR3aa: CASSLEGHDTGELFF

v_gene: TRBV7-9
d_gene: NA
j_gene: TRBJ1-1
len: 15
abundance: NA
CDR3nt: TGTGCCAGCAGCTTAAGTAGGCTGGGGGGGATCGGAGCTTTCTTT
CDR3aa: CASSLSRLGGIGAFF

v_gene: TRBV6-6
d_gene: NA
j_gene: TRBJ1-3
len: 16
abundance: NA
CDR3nt: TGTGCCAGCACCCCGGGGGGGTCCTACTCTGGAAACACCATATATTTT
CDR3aa: CASTPGGSYSGNTIYF

v_gene: TRBV11-2
d_gene: TRBD2
j_gene: TRBJ2-3
len: 16
abundance: NA
CDR3nt: TGTGCCAGCAGCTCCGGGACTAGCGGGAGTCCAGATACGCAGTATTTT
CDR3aa: CASSSGTSGSPDTQYF

v_gene: TRBV30
d_gene: TRBD2
j_gene: TRBJ2-5
len: 16
abundance: NA
CDR3nt: TGTGCCTGGAGTGGAAGGGGACTAGGGTGGCAAGAGACCCAGTACTTC
CDR3aa: CAWSGRGLGWQETQYF

v_gene: TRBV28
d_gene: TRBD1
j_gene: TRBJ2-2
len: 18
abundance: NA
CDR3nt: TGTGCCAGCAGTCCGGACGGTTGGGGACAGAGATACACCGGGGAGCTGTTTTTT
CDR3aa: CASSPDGWGQRYTGELFF

v_gene: TRBV19
d_gene: NA
j_gene: TRBJ1-2
len: 17
abundance: NA
CDR3nt: TGTGCCAGTAGTATAATTTCTTCTGGGGCAGCTGCCTATGGCTACACCTTC
CDR3aa: CASSIISSGAAAYGYTF

v_gene: TRBV10-3
d_gene: NA
j_gene: TRBJ1-4
len: 14
abundance: NA
CDR3nt: TGTGCCATCAGTGAGAACGGACAGCATGAAAAACTGTTTTTT
CDR3aa: CAISENGQHEKLFF

v_gene: TRBV19
d_gene: TRBD1
j_gene: TRBJ1-1
len: 15
abundance: NA
CDR3nt: TGTGCCAGTAGTATCCCCGGGACAGGGAGTACTGAAGCTTTCTTT
CDR3aa: CASSIPGTGSTEAFF

v_gene: TRBV6-1
d_gene: NA
j_gene: TRBJ1-2
len: 14
abundance: NA
CDR3nt: TGTGCCAGCAGTGAGTACCGGGGGTCCTATGGCTACACCTTC
CDR3aa: CASSEYRGSYGYTF

v_gene: TRBV10-3
d_gene: NA
j_gene: TRBJ2-7
len: 16
abundance: NA
CDR3nt: TGTGCCACAGCAAATAGGGGACTCCAAAGCTCCTACGAGCAGTACTTC
CDR3aa: CATANRGLQSSYEQYF

v_gene: TRBV24-1
d_gene: TRBD1
j_gene: TRBJ2-2
len: 14
abundance: NA
CDR3nt: TGTGCCACCAGTGCCAGGGGGCGCACCGGGGAGCTGTTTTTT
CDR3aa: CATSARGRTGELFF